A single sample is the source of the 16 T cell receptor beta chains below, sequenced in a study of regulatory and conventional T cells in RAG deficiency (dated by TCRdb to about 2017). Library construction relied on the immunoSEQ multiplex PCR assay. TCRdb took over this immuneACCESS table, retaining in-frame rearrangements with V and J assigned. Such tables are incomplete; in checked studies, under half of the missing clones stem from an unresolved V gene, and the remainder is unexplained. The sample table shows 8,500 or so clones, and approximately 80% are seen once. The top ten hold over 30% of the sample. The sample was also linked to a second study, of regulatory T cells. From that second study: The multiplex PCR used 52 forward TRBV primers and 13 reverse TRBJ primers, with assay-based and computational corrections for amplification bias.

Sample: CD8+ T cells sorted from blood. The source is a human donor in good health.

This clone was observed a single time. The rearrangement uses TRBV4-1 and TRBJ2-7; D might be TRBD2 (6 bases). CDR3 length: 15 residues. The germline CDR1 and CDR2 sequences are MGHRA and YSYEKL. The V and J ends lost 0 bases and 5 bases respectively, with 14 bases between them. The CDR3 nucleotides read TGCGCCAGCAGCCAAGATTGGCGGGATGAAGACGAGCAGTACTTC. Its translation: CASSQDWRDEDEQYF.

The CDR3 nucleotides read TGTGCCTGGGAGGGGGGACAGGGTACCTACAATGAGCAGTTCTTC. Residues: CAWEGGQGTYNEQFF. V is TRBV30 and J is TRBJ2-1, with 9 bases matching TRBD1. The J segment lost 2 bases and the V segment lost 5 bases, leaving 7 bases of the junction unmatched. The V gene's germline CDR1 is GTSNPN and CDR2 SVGIG (reference sequence). The CDR3 spans 15 residues.

The chain recombines TRBV5-4 with TRBJ2-7, with 7 bases lining up with TRBD2. Germline assignment: CDR1 SGHNT and CDR2 YYREEE (reference sequence). The CDR3 consists of 14 residues. The V segment lost 0 bases and the J segment 2 bases; nucleotides outside the gene matches: 2. CDR3 sequence (DNA): TGTGCCAGCAGCTTGGTTGCGGGGGCCTACGAGCAGTACTTC. Protein sequence: CASSLVAGAYEQYF.

This chain connects TRBV11-2 to TRBJ2-7; unclear D gene. Germline CDR1 reads SGHAT; CDR2 reads FQNNGV. The CDR3 loop spans 11 amino acids. The germline V and J ends were trimmed by 6 bases and 3 bases, with 6 bases remaining between them. The CDR3 loop is CASSVGYEQYF. In DNA, the CDR3 is TGTGCCAGCAGTGTAGGCTACGAGCAGTACTTC.

This clone occurred once. The CDR3: CASSEGRLQETQYF. Written as DNA, the CDR3 is TGTGCCAGCAGTGAGGGACGCCTACAAGAGACCCAGTACTTC. The chain combines TRBV2 with TRBJ2-5; either TRBD1 or TRBD2 may supply D (5 bases each). In germline, CDR1 is SNHLY, CDR2 FYNNEI. The V and J ends lost 3 bases and 2 bases respectively, with 10 bases between them. CDR3 length: 14 residues.

In nucleotides, the CDR3 is TGTGCCAGCAGTCACCAGTATGGGTACAATGAGCAGTTCTTC. Encoded protein: CASSHQYGYNEQFF. The chain carries TRBV27 and TRBJ2-1; no definite D call. Germline assignment: CDR1 MNHEY and CDR2 SMNVEV (reference sequence). The ends were cut back, 5 bases at V and 4 bases at J, with 12 bases in the middle. The CDR3 runs 14 residues.

The chain recombines TRBV9 with TRBJ2-1, with TRBD1 as a possible D gene (5 bases). Per germline, CDR1 SGDLS and CDR2 YYNGEE. V lost 0 bases to trimming and J lost 0 bases, with 7 bases between them. The CDR3 totals 15 residues. CDR3 DNA sequence: TGTGCCAGCAGCGTAGAAGACAGCTCCTACAATGAGCAGTTCTTC. Translated: CASSVEDSSYNEQFF.

V gene TRBV4-1 combines with J gene TRBJ2-3, with 10 bases that match TRBD1. This CDR3 region has 17 residues. Germline values: CDR1 MGHRA, CDR2 YSYEKL. V lost 0 bases and J lost 2; bases outside the gene matches: 5. Written as DNA, the CDR3 is TGCGCCAGCAGCCAAGACCGGACAGGGGGTATCACAGATACGCAGTATTTT. Its protein is CASSQDRTGGITDTQYF.

Concerning this clone: A far larger clone is just one base off, so this is likely a read error. Within the sample, other DNA sequences also encode this same CDR3. The V call is TRBV9, the J call TRBJ2-7; 9 bases are shared with TRBD2. Germline trimming cut 0 bases from V and 6 bases from J; bases unmatched to any gene: 7. The CDR3 is 15 amino acids. Germline lookup yields CDR1 SGDLS and CDR2 YYNGEE. As DNA, the CDR3 is TGTGCCAGCAGCGTAGACGGCGGGAGGGCTCGCGAGCAGTACTTC. Protein product: CASSVDGGRAREQYF.

The chain has TRBV7-2 and TRBJ2-1, with 9 positions matching TRBD2. The germline CDR1 and CDR2 sequences are SGHTA and FQGNSA. Trimming removed 5 bases from V and 4 bases from J; junction bases left unmatched: 6. The CDR3 contains 15 residues. CDR3 sequence: CASSSALAGYNEQFF. In DNA form, the CDR3 reads TGTGCCAGCAGCAGTGCCCTAGCGGGATACAATGAGCAGTTCTTC.

The chain recombines TRBV5-1 with TRBJ2-1; 12 positions match TRBD2. CDR3 size: 16 residues. Per the germline V gene, CDR1 is SGHRS and CDR2 is YFSETQ. The V and J ends lost 1 base and 9 bases, in that order; junction bases with no gene match: 8. The CDR3 spells CASSLSSGGGPFEQFF. Here the CDR3 DNA reads TGCGCCAGCAGCTTGTCTAGCGGGGGGGGCCCTTTTGAGCAGTTCTTC.

The rearrangement links TRBV6-6 to TRBJ2-7, with 8 positions matching TRBD1. The germline V gene has CDR1 MNHNY and CDR2 SVGAGI (reference sequence). The CDR3 is made up of 15 amino acids. V was clipped by 0 bases and J by 0 bases; unmatched bases: 1. DNA of the CDR3: TGTGCCAGCAGTTACTCCGACAGGGGCTCCTACGAGCAGTACTTC. Its protein is CASSYSDRGSYEQYF.

The chain links TRBV9 to TRBJ2-7; 10 bases align to TRBD1. The V segment lost 4 bases and the J segment 4 bases; nucleotides outside the gene matches: 5. Germline CDR1 reads SGDLS; CDR2 reads YYNGEE. This CDR3 is 14 amino acids long. The CDR3, as DNA: TGTGCCAGCAGCCCTCGGGACAGGGGTTACGAGCAGTACTTC. This gives the protein CASSPRDRGYEQYF.

The rearrangement uses TRBV5-5 and TRBJ2-7; D uncertain. The CDR3 sequence is 14 residues long. From germline, CDR1 is SGHKS and CDR2 YYEKEE (reference sequence). Trimming pared 0 bases from V and 0 bases from J, leaving 7 bases between. The CDR3 loop reads CASSLGLFSYEQYF. For the CDR3, the DNA is TGTGCCAGCAGCTTGGGTCTTTTCTCCTACGAGCAGTACTTC.

This CDR3 is CASSEAPAISSNQPQHF. In nucleotides, the CDR3 is TGTGCCAGCAGCGAGGCCCCTGCTATATCTAGCAATCAGCCCCAGCATTTT. The genes are TRBV5-8 and TRBJ1-5; D is ambiguous. Germline-derived CDR1 and CDR2 are SGHTS and YDEGEE. The CDR3 is 17 amino acids. V lost 4 bases and J lost 0, with 17 bases in between.

In this sample, this clone turned up once. The gene calls are TRBV27 and TRBJ2-6, with D uncertain. Germline loops: CDR1 MNHEY, CDR2 SMNVEV (reference sequence). There are 18 residues in the CDR3. V was pared by 5 bases and J by 5 bases, with 22 bases between. CDR3 residues: CASSVVHWLQSRANVLTF. The DNA of the CDR3 is TGTGCCAGCAGTGTAGTACACTGGCTACAAAGTCGGGCCAACGTCCTGACTTTC.